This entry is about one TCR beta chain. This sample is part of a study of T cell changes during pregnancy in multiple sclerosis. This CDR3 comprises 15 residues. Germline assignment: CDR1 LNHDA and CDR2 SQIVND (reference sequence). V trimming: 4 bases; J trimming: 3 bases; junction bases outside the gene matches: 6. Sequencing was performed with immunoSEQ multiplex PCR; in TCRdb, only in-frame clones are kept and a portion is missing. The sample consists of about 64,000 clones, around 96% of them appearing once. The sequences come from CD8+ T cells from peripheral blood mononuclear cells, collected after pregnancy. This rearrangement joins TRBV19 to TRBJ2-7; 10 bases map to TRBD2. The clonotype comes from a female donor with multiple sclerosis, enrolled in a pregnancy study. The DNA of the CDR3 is TGTGCCAGTAGTAATGAGCGGGAGGGTCTCTACGAGCAGTACTTC. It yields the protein CASSNEREGLYEQYF.